This T cell receptor beta chain was recovered during a study of lymphopenia after photon versus proton radiotherapy. Overall study results and limits: After the lymphocyte nadir, photon-treated repertoires showed oligoclonal expansion, especially of CD8+ Temra cells. Proton therapy kept repertoires fairly stable, unlike photons, which gained effector/memory cells. Survival link was tested only in deceased patients; proton benefit remains a possibility.

V lost 4 bases and J 5 bases, leaving 9 bases between the germline ends. The length of the CDR3 is 13 residues. Germline values: CDR1 SGHAT, CDR2 FQDESV (reference sequence). Generated by immunoSEQ multiplex PCR, the TCRdb table keeps only in-frame clones and is missing some. The table includes some 14,000 clones, roughly four fifths detected once. Worth noting for this clone: Antigen unknown.

This chain connects TRBV11-1 to TRBJ1-5; possibly TRBD1 for D (6 bases). Sequencing used peripheral blood, obtained from a patient treated with photon-based radiotherapy. This TCR was sampled from a man aged 45-65 years with gastric cancer. CDR3 region: CASSYNRDQPQHF. In DNA, the CDR3 is TGTGCCAGCAGCTACAACAGGGATCAGCCCCAGCATTTT.